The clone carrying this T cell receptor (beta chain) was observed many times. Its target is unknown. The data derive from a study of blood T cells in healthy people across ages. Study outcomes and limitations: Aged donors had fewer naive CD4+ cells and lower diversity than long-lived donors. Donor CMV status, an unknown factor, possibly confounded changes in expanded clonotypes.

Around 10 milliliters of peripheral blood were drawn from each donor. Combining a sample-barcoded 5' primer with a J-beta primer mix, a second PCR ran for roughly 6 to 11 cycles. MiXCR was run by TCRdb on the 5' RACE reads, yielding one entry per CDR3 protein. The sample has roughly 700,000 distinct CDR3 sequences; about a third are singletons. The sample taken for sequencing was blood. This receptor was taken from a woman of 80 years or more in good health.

The CDR3, as DNA: TGTGCCAGCAGCCAAGCCGGGACCTTAGCCAAAAACATTCAGTACTTC. It codes for CASSQAGTLAKNIQYF. J is TRBJ2-4 and V is TRBV3-1, with D perhaps matching TRBD1 or TRBD2 (5 bases each). The CDR3 has 16 residues. Trimming cost V 1 base and J 0 bases, with 10 bases left between them. CDR1 LGHDT and CDR2 YNNKEL come from the germline V gene (reference sequence).